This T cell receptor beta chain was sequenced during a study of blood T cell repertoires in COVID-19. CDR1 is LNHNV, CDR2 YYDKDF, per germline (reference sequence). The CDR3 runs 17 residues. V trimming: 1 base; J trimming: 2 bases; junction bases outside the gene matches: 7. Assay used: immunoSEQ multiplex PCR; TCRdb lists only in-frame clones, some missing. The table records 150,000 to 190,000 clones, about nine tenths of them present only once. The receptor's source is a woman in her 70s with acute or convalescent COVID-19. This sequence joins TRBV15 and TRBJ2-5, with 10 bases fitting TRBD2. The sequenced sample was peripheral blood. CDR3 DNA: TGTGCCACCAGCAGAGGAGAGTTAGCGGGGGGTCAAGAGACCCAGTACTTC. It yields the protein CATSRGELAGGQETQYF.